The next 18 T cell receptor beta chains were all read from a single sample in a study of blood T cell repertoires in COVID-19. Here immunoSEQ multiplex PCR was the method, and the copy in TCRdb shows in-frame clones only, minus some. The sample carries 85,000 to 100,000 clones, 86% recorded once. Sequences were obtained from peripheral blood. These receptors originate from a woman between 55 and 75 years old in a cohort sampled during active or convalescent COVID-19.

The chain recombines TRBV29-1 with TRBJ2-7; the match to TRBD1 covers 7 bases. V gave up 5 bases and J gave up 6 bases; unmatched junction bases: 13. CDR1 SQVTM and CDR2 ANQGSEA come from the germline V gene. The CDR3 totals 14 residues. DNA for the CDR3: TGCAGCGTTTCGGGACAGCCCGTTGCCGGCGAGCAGTACTTC. Translating gives CSVSGQPVAGEQYF.

The rearrangement links TRBV29-1 to TRBJ2-7, with D perhaps matching TRBD1 (5 bases). This CDR3 region has 16 residues. The germline V and J ends were trimmed by 7 bases and 1 base, with 23 bases remaining between them. Germline CDR1 reads SQVTM; CDR2 reads ANQGSEA. The CDR3 DNA reads TGCAGCGCATTTGCACCTCAGGGTATCGGTTCCTACGAGCAGTACTTC. Translated, it gives CSAFAPQGIGSYEQYF.

The V and J genes are TRBV12-3 or TRBV12-4 and TRBJ1-4, with D possibly being TRBD1 (5 bases). The CDR3 spans 13 residues. The V gene lost 2 bases and the J gene lost 4 bases, with 5 bases spanning the gap. The CDR3 DNA sequence: TGTGCCAGCAGTTTACAGGGTAATGAAAAACTGTTTTTT. It translates to CASSLQGNEKLFF.

This rearrangement joins TRBV5-4 to TRBJ2-1; tentatively, D is TRBD1 (6 bases). The ends were cut back, 4 bases at V and 8 bases at J, with 19 bases in the middle. This CDR3 is built from 15 residues. Germline V gene sequence: CDR1 SGHNT, CDR2 YYREEE (reference sequence). The CDR3 bases are TGTGCCAGCAGCCCAGGGACATCAAGAGGCGATGAGCAGTTCTTC. Translation: CASSPGTSRGDEQFF.

The chain couples TRBV15 to TRBJ2-1; possible D gene TRBD1, 6 bases. Germline loops: CDR1 LNHNV, CDR2 YYDKDF (reference sequence). This CDR3 contains 13 residues. V was shortened by 6 bases and J by 10 bases, with 16 bases between the two germline ends. Written as DNA, the CDR3 is TGTGCCACCAGGAATCAGGGGTTGGGGGAGCAGTTCTTC. Its protein product is CATRNQGLGEQFF.

This chain uses TRBV10-3 with TRBJ1-2; 9 positions match TRBD1. Per the germline V gene, CDR1 is ENHRY and CDR2 is SYGVKD. The CDR3 runs to 12 residues. V was clipped by 8 bases and J by 7 bases; unmatched bases: 5. The chain's CDR3 is CAIRDRDPGYTF. The CDR3 DNA is TGTGCCATCCGGGACAGGGACCCTGGCTACACCTTC.

The chain joins TRBV11-1 to TRBJ2-1; 14 bases are shared with TRBD2. Trimming took 4 bases from V and 8 from J; bases not matched to a gene: 4. Looked up from germline, CDR1 is SGHAT and CDR2 is FQDESV (reference sequence). The CDR3 has 15 amino acids. The CDR3: CASSSGLAGVHEQFF. DNA for the CDR3: TGTGCCAGCAGCTCGGGACTAGCGGGAGTCCATGAGCAGTTCTTC.

J is TRBJ2-3 and V is TRBV3-1 (or the pseudogene TRBV3-2); 8 positions match TRBD2. Germline V gene data show CDR1 as LGHDT and CDR2 as YNNKEL (reference sequence). The V and J ends lost 4 bases and 7 bases, in that order; junction bases with no gene match: 19. This CDR3 is built from 18 residues. CDR3 sequence: CASSPTLPWLAGANTQYF. The CDR3 nucleotides are TGTGCCAGCAGCCCGACACTGCCTTGGCTAGCGGGTGCGAATACGCAGTATTTT.

The J gene is TRBJ1-5, the V gene TRBV3-1 (or the pseudogene TRBV3-2); D is uncertain. Per the germline V gene, CDR1 is LGHDT and CDR2 is YNNKEL (reference sequence). V was cut by 1 base and J by 12 bases, with 16 bases left in between. This CDR3 region has 14 residues. The DNA for the CDR3 is TGTGCCAGCAGCCAAGCTTACAGACCTCAAGGCCAGCATTTT. Residues: CASSQAYRPQGQHF.

The chain links TRBV28 to TRBJ2-3; TRBD2 aligns across 7 bases. CDR1 and CDR2 from the germline V gene are MDHEN and SYDVKM. CDR3 length equals 14 residues. The J segment lost 1 base and the V segment lost 5 bases, leaving 3 bases of the junction unmatched. The DNA of the CDR3 is TGTGCCAGCAGTGGGACTATTGGCACAGATACGCAGTATTTT. Encoded protein: CASSGTIGTDTQYF.

The chain is built from TRBV7-3 and TRBJ2-2, with a tentative D call TRBD2 (5 bases). The germline CDR1 and CDR2 sequences are SGHTA and FQGTGA. Trimming took 6 bases from V and 1 from J, leaving 12 bases between them. There are 15 residues in the CDR3. DNA for the CDR3: TGTGCCAGCAGGAAGACCCGGGGGAACACCGGGGAGCTGTTTTTT. Encoded protein: CASRKTRGNTGELFF.

V usage is TRBV5-4 and J usage is TRBJ1-6; TRBD1 aligns across 7 bases. CDR1 SGHNT and CDR2 YYREEE come from the germline V gene (reference sequence). V was clipped by 3 bases and J by 7 bases; unmatched bases: 10. This CDR3 has 16 amino acids. The CDR3 here is CASSSMPGTENSPLHF. CDR3 DNA: TGTGCCAGCAGCTCCATGCCCGGGACAGAAAATTCACCCCTCCACTTT.

The chain is built from TRBV10-3 and TRBJ1-1; no firm D call. This CDR3 comprises 14 residues. Germline V gene sequence: CDR1 ENHRY, CDR2 SYGVKD. V lost 5 bases, J lost 3 bases, and 13 bases lay in between. CDR3 amino acids: CAISFSGSDTEAFF. In nucleotides, the CDR3 is TGTGCCATCAGTTTCTCGGGGTCTGACACTGAAGCTTTCTTT.

The chain combines TRBV4-1 with TRBJ1-4, with TRBD1 as a possible D gene (5 bases). Trimming removed 2 bases at V and 6 bases at J, with 7 bases between. The CDR3 has 13 residues. Germline-derived CDR1 and CDR2 are MGHRA and YSYEKL. The CDR3 nucleotides are TGCGCCAGCAGCCAACCCAGGGATGAAAAACTGTTTTTT. The encoded protein is CASSQPRDEKLFF.

V gene TRBV6-1 combines with J gene TRBJ2-6; D perhaps matches TRBD1 (6 bases). The CDR3 contains 17 residues. V lost 4 bases to trimming and J lost 0 bases, with 13 bases between them. Germline CDR1 reads MNHNS; CDR2 reads SASEGT. The CDR3 protein is CASSAGHSSSGANVLTF. The CDR3 DNA follows: TGTGCCAGCAGTGCGGGACACTCGAGCTCTGGGGCCAACGTCCTGACTTTC.

This clone was found a few times. This chain connects TRBV3-1 (or the pseudogene TRBV3-2) to TRBJ1-5; possibly TRBD1 for D (5 bases). CDR1 is LGHDT and CDR2 is YNNKEL in the germline V gene (reference sequence). V was pared by 5 bases and J by 8 bases, with 13 bases between. The CDR3 covers 13 residues. The CDR3 sequence is CASSLPGFEPQHF. CDR3 sequence (DNA): TGTGCCAGCAGCTTACCAGGGTTTGAGCCCCAGCATTTT.

V and J are TRBV18 and TRBJ1-2, with a possible D match to TRBD1 (6 bases). Germline values: CDR1 KGHSH, CDR2 LQKENI. Trimming removed 2 bases from V and 8 bases from J, with 21 bases in between. The CDR3 loop spans 16 amino acids. The CDR3 sequence is CASSPKLGARVGGYTF. The CDR3 nucleotides read TGTGCCAGCTCACCAAAATTGGGGGCCCGCGTCGGGGGCTACACCTTC.

The genes are TRBV7-9 and TRBJ2-7; a possible D gene is TRBD2 (5 bases). The V gene's germline CDR1 is SEHNR and CDR2 FQNEAQ (reference sequence). Between the trimmed V and J ends, which lost 5 bases and 3 bases, there was a span of 23 bases. This CDR3 comprises 17 residues. For the CDR3, the DNA is TGTGCCAGCAGCCCCGAGATCGGATTCGTAGGGAGCTACGAGCAGTACTTC. This translates into CASSPEIGFVGSYEQYF.